This T cell receptor beta chain emerged from a study of shared clonotypes between healthy human individuals. Measured with immunoSEQ multiplex PCR; TCRdb has only the in-frame clones, and not every one. In the table there are 550,000 to 700,000 clones, 55% to 85% of which are singletons. The TCR comes from a woman aged 30 to 39 in good health. The sample taken for sequencing was memory CD4+ T cells sorted from blood. Regarding subset: CD45RA-negative fraction.

The CDR3 coding sequence is TGTGCCATCAGTGACAGGGTCTACGAGCAGTACTTC. This encodes CAISDRVYEQYF. The chain has TRBV10-3 and TRBJ2-7; possible D gene TRBD1, 5 bases. V was trimmed by 3 bases and J by 3 bases, leaving 6 bases between them. Per the germline V gene, CDR1 is ENHRY and CDR2 is SYGVKD. The CDR3 sequence is 12 residues long.